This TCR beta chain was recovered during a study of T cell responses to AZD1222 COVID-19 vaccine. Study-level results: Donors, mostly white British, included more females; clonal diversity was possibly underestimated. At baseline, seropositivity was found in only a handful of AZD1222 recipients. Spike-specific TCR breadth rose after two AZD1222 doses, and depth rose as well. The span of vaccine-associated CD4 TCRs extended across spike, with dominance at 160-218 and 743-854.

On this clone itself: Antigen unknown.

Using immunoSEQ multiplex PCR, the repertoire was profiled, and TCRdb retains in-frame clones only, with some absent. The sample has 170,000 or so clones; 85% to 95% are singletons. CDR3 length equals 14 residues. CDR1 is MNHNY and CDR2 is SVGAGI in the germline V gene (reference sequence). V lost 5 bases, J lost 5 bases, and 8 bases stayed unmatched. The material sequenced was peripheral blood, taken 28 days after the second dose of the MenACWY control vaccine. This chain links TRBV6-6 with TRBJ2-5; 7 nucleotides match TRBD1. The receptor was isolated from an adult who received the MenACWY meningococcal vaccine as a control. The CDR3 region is CASSPRQGHETQYF. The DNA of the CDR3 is TGTGCCAGCAGTCCTCGACAGGGTCATGAGACCCAGTACTTC.